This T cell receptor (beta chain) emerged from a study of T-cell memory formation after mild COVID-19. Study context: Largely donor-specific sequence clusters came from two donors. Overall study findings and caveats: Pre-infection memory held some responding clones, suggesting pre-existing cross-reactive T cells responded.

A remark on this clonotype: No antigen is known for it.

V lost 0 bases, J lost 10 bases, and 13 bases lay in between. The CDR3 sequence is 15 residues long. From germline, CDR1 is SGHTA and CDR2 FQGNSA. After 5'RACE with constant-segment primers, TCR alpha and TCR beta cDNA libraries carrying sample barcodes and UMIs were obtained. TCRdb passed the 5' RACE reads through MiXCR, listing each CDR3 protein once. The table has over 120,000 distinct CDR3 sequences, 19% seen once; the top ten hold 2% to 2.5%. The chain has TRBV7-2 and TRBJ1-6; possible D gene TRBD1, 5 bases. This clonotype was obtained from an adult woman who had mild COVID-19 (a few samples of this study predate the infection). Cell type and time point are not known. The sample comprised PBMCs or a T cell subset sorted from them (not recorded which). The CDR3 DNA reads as TGTGCCAGCAGCTTAGCGAGTCAGGGCCCCTCACCCCTCCACTTT. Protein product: CASSLASQGPSPLHF.